These 10 T cell receptor beta chains were sequenced from one sample in a study of cytomegalovirus exposure and HLA in healthy donors. Profiling relied on immunoSEQ multiplex PCR, and the TCRdb table lists in-frame clones only, not all of them. The sample shows roughly 130,000 clones, around nine tenths of them seen only once. Input material: PBMCs. The receptors come from a man in his thirties or forties in good health and CMV-seronegative.

This chain connects TRBV6-5 to TRBJ2-5; 7 bases align to TRBD2. The CDR3 runs 15 residues. Germline values: CDR1 MNHEY, CDR2 SVGAGI. V lost 7 bases and J lost 5; bases outside the gene matches: 13. The CDR3 DNA sequence: TGTGCCAGCACCTCCAGTGGGGGGGACTGGGAGACCCAGTACTTC. This translates into CASTSSGGDWETQYF.

In this sample, this clone turned up once. The gene calls are TRBV7-9 and TRBJ2-2; 8 positions match TRBD2. The germline V gene encodes CDR1 SEHNR and CDR2 FQNEAQ (reference sequence). The J segment lost 0 bases and the V segment lost 4 bases, leaving 10 bases of the junction unmatched. The CDR3 consists of 18 residues. Here the CDR3 reads CASSSKTPGLANTGELFF. Written as DNA, the CDR3 is TGTGCCAGCAGCTCAAAGACCCCGGGACTAGCGAACACCGGGGAGCTGTTTTTT.

The V and J genes are TRBV11-2 and TRBJ1-1; 9 positions match TRBD1. V trimming: 5 bases; J trimming: 0 bases; junction bases outside the gene matches: 7. Germline CDR1 SGHAT, CDR2 FQNNGV. The CDR3 loop spans 16 amino acids. CDR3 protein: CASSNGQGPMNTEAFF. CDR3 sequence (DNA): TGTGCCAGCAGCAACGGACAGGGGCCGATGAACACTGAAGCTTTCTTT. Full variable domain (outside the CDR3, taken from reference TRBV11-2 and TRBJ1-1): EAGVAQSPRYKIIEKRQSVAFWCNPISGHATLYWYQQILGQGPKLLIQFQNNGVVDDSQLPKDRFSAERLKGVDSTLKIQPAKLEDSAVYLCASSNGQGPMNTEAFFGQGTRLTVV.

This clone was counted a few times. The chain joins TRBV14 to TRBJ2-7, with TRBD2 as a possible D gene (5 bases). The germline gives CDR1 SGHDN, CDR2 FVKESK. V was shortened by 4 bases and J by 0 bases, with 10 bases between the two germline ends. This CDR3 region has 14 residues. The CDR3 DNA follows: TGTGCCAGCAGCCCCCTAGCCAGCTCCTACGAGCAGTACTTC. Its translation: CASSPLASSYEQYF. The full variable domain, with the rest looked up from reference TRBV14 and TRBJ2-7, is EAGVTQFPSHSVIEKGQTVTLRCDPISGHDNLYWYRRVMGKEIKFLLHFVKESKQDESGMPNNRFLAERTGGTYSTLKVQPAELEDSGVYFCASSPLASSYEQYFGPGTRLTVT.

This clone has just one count. This chain links TRBV9 with TRBJ2-2; the match to TRBD2 covers 7 bases. The V gene end was trimmed by 0 bases and the J gene end by 3 bases; junction bases not matched to a gene: 2. CDR1 and CDR2 from the germline V gene are SGDLS and YYNGEE. The CDR3 is 15 amino acids. The CDR3 coding sequence is TGTGCCAGCAGCGTAGTGGGAGGGGACACCGGGGAGCTGTTTTTT. Amino acids: CASSVVGGDTGELFF.

The V call is TRBV7-9, the J call TRBJ2-7, with TRBD1 matching over 11 bases. Germline-derived CDR1 and CDR2 are SEHNR and FQNEAQ (reference sequence). Trimming took 4 bases from V and 3 from J; bases not matched to a gene: 8. CDR3 length: 16 amino acids. CDR3 residues: CASSSPGTGGFYEQYF. CDR3 sequence (DNA): TGTGCCAGCAGCTCCCCCGGGACAGGGGGTTTCTACGAGCAGTACTTC.

The chain has TRBV2 and TRBJ1-2, with unresolved D. The V and J ends lost 8 bases and 7 bases respectively, with 11 bases between them. Germline values: CDR1 SNHLY, CDR2 FYNNEI. The CDR3 spans 11 residues. Here the CDR3 reads CASVRLGGYTF. The CDR3 coding sequence is TGTGCCAGCGTCAGGTTGGGTGGCTACACCTTC.

This clone has only one observation. The chain carries TRBV10-3 and TRBJ2-1; 12 bases agree with TRBD2. J lost 8 bases, V lost 7 bases, and 21 bases had no gene match. The CDR3 consists of 19 residues. Germline CDR1 ENHRY, CDR2 SYGVKD. The CDR3 DNA follows: TGTGCCATCATGGGGCCTAAGGGACTGACTAGCGGGAGTGCGGATGAGCAGTTCTTC. This encodes CAIMGPKGLTSGSADEQFF.

The DNA for the CDR3 is TGTGCCAGTACTCCTGCCGGGACAGGGTCTAAGTTACTGTTTTTT. This sequence encodes CASTPAGTGSKLLFF. V and J are TRBV19 and TRBJ1-4; 9 nucleotides agree with TRBD1. Trimming at V came to 7 bases and at J to 13 bases, leaving 16 bases not matched to a gene. Germline CDR1 and CDR2: LNHDA and SQIVND (reference sequence). CDR3 size: 15 residues.

The gene calls are TRBV13 and TRBJ2-7; 10 bases are a match to TRBD2. The junction had 20 bases not matched to a gene; V was cut back by 1 base and J by 5 bases. From germline, CDR1 is PRHDT and CDR2 FYEKMQ (reference sequence). The CDR3 sequence is 20 residues long. CDR3 sequence (DNA): TGTGCCAGCAGCTTAGTGGGGCACTCCGGAGGAGCGGGAGGGCCAAACGAGCAGTACTTC. This translates into CASSLVGHSGGAGGPNEQYF.